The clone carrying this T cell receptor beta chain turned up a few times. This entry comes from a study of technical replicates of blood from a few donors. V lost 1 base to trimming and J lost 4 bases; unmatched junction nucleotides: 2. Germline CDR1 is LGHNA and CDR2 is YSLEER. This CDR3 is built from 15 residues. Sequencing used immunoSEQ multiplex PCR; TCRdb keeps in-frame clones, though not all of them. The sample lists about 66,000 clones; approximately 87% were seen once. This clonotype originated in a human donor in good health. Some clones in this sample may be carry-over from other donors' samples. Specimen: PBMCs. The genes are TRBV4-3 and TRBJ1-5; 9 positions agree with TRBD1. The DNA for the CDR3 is TGCGCCAGCAGCCAAGGAGGACAGGGGAATCAGCCCCAGCATTTT. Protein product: CASSQGGQGNQPQHF.